The 23 T cell receptor beta chains presented below share a single source sample, sequenced in a study of regulatory T cells in long-lasting Graves disease. Both iRepertoire HTBI primers and Arm-PCR of CDR3 regions were used to build the TCR beta libraries. TCRdb called the multiplex PCR reads again in MiXCR, with one record for every CDR3 protein. Of a few hundred thousand distinct CDR3 sequences in the sample, around a quarter were seen once. Described time point: persistent/refractory GD, antithyroid drugs over 5 years with positive TRAb. Preparation of the TCR library used RNA extracted from PBMCs. The sequences come from peripheral blood mononuclear cells (PBMCs), collected when the disease was refractory, from a patient treated with antithyroid drugs. Receptors were obtained from a female donor with Graves disease.

This clonotype was seen a few times. The J gene is TRBJ1-2, the V gene TRBV25-1, with a possible D match to TRBD1 (6 bases). Germline V gene data show CDR1 as MGHDK and CDR2 as SYGVNS. Trimming left V 5 bases short and J 4 bases short, with 14 bases between. The CDR3 contains 14 residues. The CDR3 loop reads CASSLEGGSYGYTF. CDR3 bases: TGTGCCAGCAGTCTCGAGGGGGGTAGCTATGGCTACACCTTC.

This chain links TRBV15 with TRBJ2-1; TRBD2 is a possible D gene (6 bases). The CDR3 is 13 residues long. V gave up 4 bases and J gave up 4 bases, with 8 bases separating them. Looked up from germline, CDR1 is LNHNV and CDR2 is YYDKDF (reference sequence). The DNA of the CDR3 is TGTGCCACCAGCAACCTAGCGTACAATGAGCAGTTCTTC. Residues: CATSNLAYNEQFF.

Worth noting for this clonotype: The conserved final phenylalanine or tryptophan is absent from the CDR3, which likely points to a read error. This CDR3 is CTWSRAEQETQYL. The CDR3 DNA reads as TGTACCTGGAGTCGGGCAGAACAAGAGACCCAGTACCTC. The chain has TRBV30 and TRBJ2-5, with unresolved D. There are 13 residues in the CDR3. The V gene's germline CDR1 is GTSNPN and CDR2 SVGIG (reference sequence).

This clonotype was picked up a small number of times. The chain has TRBV5-1 and TRBJ2-5, with 8 bases aligning to TRBD2. V dropped 1 base and J dropped 4; count of bases not matched to a gene: 12. CDR3 length: 17 residues. Germline CDR1 is SGHRS and CDR2 is YFSETQ. The CDR3 region has the DNA TGCGCCAGCAGCTTGTCGGCTGCGGGAGGCCGGGGAGAGACCCAGTACTTC. Protein product: CASSLSAAGGRGETQYF.

This clonotype was seen many times. This sequence joins TRBV3-1 and TRBJ1-2, with unresolved D. Germline V gene sequence: CDR1 LGHDT, CDR2 YNNKEL (reference sequence). The length of the CDR3 is 11 residues. V lost 7 bases to trimming and J lost 7 bases, with 10 bases between them. CDR3 sequence: CASNEGSGYTF. The CDR3 coding sequence is TGTGCCAGCAACGAAGGATCTGGCTACACCTTC.

The gene calls are TRBV28 and TRBJ2-5, with 12 bases fitting TRBD1. The tail of the sequence fits TRBJ2-1 better, so the J call may be wrong. This CDR3 contains 15 residues. Germline V gene sequence: CDR1 MDHEN, CDR2 SYDVKM. The CDR3 region has the DNA TGTGCCAGCAGTGCGGGACAGGGGGCTTTTAATGAGCAGTTCTTC. Its protein is CASSAGQGAFNEQFF.

The genes are TRBV7-9 and TRBJ2-6; 8 bases agree with TRBD1. The CDR3 is 17 amino acids. Germline values: CDR1 SEHNR, CDR2 FQNEAQ (reference sequence). Germline trimming cut 4 bases from V and 4 bases from J; bases unmatched to any gene: 9. The CDR3 loop is CASSSGTGSKGANVLTF. As DNA, the CDR3 is TGTGCCAGCAGCTCTGGGACAGGATCTAAAGGGGCCAACGTCCTGACTTTC.

This clonotype was seen just once. This may be a read error, as it is one base from a much larger clone. The V gene is TRBV6-2 or TRBV6-3, the J gene TRBJ2-2; D unresolved. The CDR3 spans 15 residues. CDR1 is MNHEY, CDR2 SVGEGT, per germline. CDR3 DNA: TGTGCCAGCAGTTACCAGGCAGAAAACACCAGGGAGCTGTTTTTT. Its translation is CASSYQAENTRELFF.

This clonotype was seen a handful of times. The J gene is TRBJ2-2, the V gene TRBV10-3, with D possibly matching TRBD1 (5 bases). Germline V gives CDR1 ENHRY, CDR2 SYGVKD. V shed 3 bases and J shed 4 bases, with 12 bases lying between them. The CDR3 length is 15 residues. The DNA of the CDR3 is TGTGCCATCAGTGAAGGGGTGGGCGGCACCGGGGAGCTGTTTTTT. Residues: CAISEGVGGTGELFF.

About this clonotype: This may stem from a read error, because a much larger clone lies one nucleotide away. This chain connects TRBV6-1 to TRBJ2-5; tentative D call: TRBD1 (9 bases). Germline values: CDR1 MNHNS, CDR2 SASEGT. The CDR3 consists of 14 residues. V gave up 6 bases and J gave up 9 bases, with 20 bases separating them. The CDR3 sequence is CASSPQGAREAQYF. In DNA, the CDR3 is TGTGCCAGCAGCCCACAGGGGGCGCGGGAGGCCCAGTACTTC.

The chain combines TRBV20-1 with TRBJ2-5; unclear D gene. The CDR3 consists of 16 residues. Germline CDR1 DFQATT, CDR2 SNEGSKA (reference sequence). V was shortened by 0 bases and J by 0 bases, with 14 bases between the two germline ends. Here the CDR3 DNA reads TGCAGTGCTAGAGATTTCAAGCAGACGTACCAAGAGACCCAGTACTTC. Protein: CSARDFKQTYQETQYF.

This clonotype was counted only a few times. Just one base apart from a much larger clone, this may be a read error. J is TRBJ2-5 and V is TRBV12-3 or TRBV12-4; tentative D call: TRBD1 (6 bases). The CDR3 contains 15 residues. CDR3: CASSPRDIDQETRYF. CDR3 DNA: TGTGCCAGCAGTCCACGGGACATCGACCAAGAGACCCGGTACTTC.

There are a few counts of this clonotype. This sequence joins TRBV11-2 and TRBJ2-2; D is possibly TRBD2 (6 bases). Trimming cost V 4 bases and J 2 bases, with 11 bases left between them. This CDR3 has 15 amino acids. Germline V CDR1 and CDR2: SGHAT, FQNNGV. The CDR3 loop is CASSSTSSNTGELFF. In DNA form, the CDR3 reads TGTGCCAGCAGCTCGACTAGTTCCAACACCGGGGAGCTGTTTTTT.

This clonotype was seen many times. J is TRBJ1-6 and V is TRBV12-3 or TRBV12-4; 9 positions agree with TRBD1. With V trimmed by 6 bases and J by 1 base, 1 base remained unmatched. The CDR3 runs to 15 residues. CDR3 bases: TGTGCCAGCAGGGGACAGGGATCCTATAATTCACCCCTCCACTTT. It translates to CASRGQGSYNSPLHF.

This clonotype was counted between two and nine times. J is TRBJ2-1 and V is TRBV15, with D maybe TRBD2 (5 bases). CDR3 size: 14 residues. V gave up 5 bases and J gave up 6 bases, with 14 bases separating them. Germline V gives CDR1 LNHNV, CDR2 YYDKDF (reference sequence). The CDR3 loop is CATSPRVEVNEQFF. The CDR3 DNA follows: TGTGCCACCAGCCCCCGGGTGGAGGTCAATGAGCAGTTCTTC.

This clonotype occurred many times. This chain connects TRBV27 to TRBJ2-7, with TRBD2 matching 14 bases. CDR1 is MNHEY, CDR2 SMNVEV, per germline (reference sequence). The CDR3 extends over 19 amino acids. The J segment lost 2 bases and the V segment lost 6 bases, leaving 15 bases of the junction unmatched. The DNA for the CDR3 is TGTGCCAGCAGCCAACCTAGGGGACTAGCGGGAGTTGGTACCTACGAGCAGTACTTC. This sequence encodes CASSQPRGLAGVGTYEQYF.

The chain links TRBV5-1 to TRBJ2-7; D is uncertain. Deletions cut 0 bases from V and 0 bases from J, with 10 bases between. The CDR3 runs 15 residues. Germline lookup yields CDR1 SGHRS and CDR2 YFSETQ. This chain's CDR3 is CASSLGRLSSYEQYF. In DNA form, the CDR3 reads TGCGCCAGCAGCTTGGGTCGCCTCAGCTCCTACGAGCAGTACTTC.

CDR3 sequence (DNA): TGCGCCAGCAGCTTGTCGTCAGCGGGAGCCGGGGAGCTGTTTTTT. Residues: CASSLSSAGAGELFF. This chain connects TRBV5-1 to TRBJ2-2, with TRBD2 identical over 8 bases. The CDR3 sequence is 15 residues long. Germline values: CDR1 SGHRS, CDR2 YFSETQ. Trimming cost V 1 base and J 6 bases; bases outside gene matches: 5.

This clonotype was observed many times. The chain carries TRBV28 and TRBJ2-7; TRBD2 aligns across 9 bases. This CDR3 has 13 residues. The V segment lost 7 bases and the J segment 7 bases; nucleotides outside the gene matches: 8. Germline V gene sequence: CDR1 MDHEN, CDR2 SYDVKM. The CDR3 DNA follows: TGTGCCAGCAAAGTAGCGGGAGTTGGGGAGCAGTACTTC. This codes for CASKVAGVGEQYF.

This clonotype was seen only a few times. The chain links TRBV28 to TRBJ1-5; D is unresolved. This CDR3 region has 11 residues. CDR1 is MDHEN, CDR2 SYDVKM, per germline. V gave up 9 bases and J gave up 9 bases, with 12 bases separating them. CDR3 bases: TGTGCCAGACGACGGCTACGGCCCCAGCATTTT. This sequence encodes CARRRLRPQHF.

The table lists this clonotype with a few counts. The gene calls are TRBV20-1 and TRBJ2-7, with TRBD2 matching 10 bases. Germline CDR1 reads DFQATT; CDR2 reads SNEGSKA (reference sequence). V lost 7 bases to trimming and J lost 1 base; unmatched junction nucleotides: 13. CDR3 size: 16 residues. The CDR3 sequence: CSVLNPSGRGSYEQYF. The CDR3 DNA reads as TGCAGTGTTCTCAATCCCAGCGGGAGGGGATCCTACGAGCAGTACTTC.

A few counts support this clonotype. The chain joins TRBV30 to TRBJ1-2; perhaps TRBD1 as D (5 bases). Deletions cut 2 bases from V and 3 bases from J, with 16 bases between. CDR3 length: 15 residues. Germline V lookup: CDR1 GTSNPN, CDR2 SVGIG (reference sequence). As DNA, the CDR3 is TGTGCCTGGAGTTTACGGGGCGGGGATGACTATGGCTACACCTTC. Its protein product is CAWSLRGGDDYGYTF.

This clonotype was recorded at least ten times. The rearrangement joins TRBV20-1 to TRBJ2-5; a weak D match, TRBD1 (6 bases). The CDR3 runs 12 residues. With 5 bases removed from V and 2 bases from J, the gap between germline ends came to 9 bases. Germline CDR1 reads DFQATT; CDR2 reads SNEGSKA (reference sequence). CDR3 region: CSARTAQETQYF. CDR3 nucleotides: TGCAGTGCTCGGACAGCTCAAGAGACCCAGTACTTC.